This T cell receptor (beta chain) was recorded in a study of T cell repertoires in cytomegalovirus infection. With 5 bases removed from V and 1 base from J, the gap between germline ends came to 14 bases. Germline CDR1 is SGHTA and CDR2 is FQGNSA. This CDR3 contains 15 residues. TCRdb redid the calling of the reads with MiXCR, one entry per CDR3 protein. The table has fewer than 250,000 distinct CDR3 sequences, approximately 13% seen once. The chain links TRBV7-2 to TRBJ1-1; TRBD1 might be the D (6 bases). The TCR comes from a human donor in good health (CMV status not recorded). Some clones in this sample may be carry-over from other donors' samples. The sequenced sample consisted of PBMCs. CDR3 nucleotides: TGTGCCAGCAGCCCTGAGACAGGATCGAACACTGAAGCTTTCTTT. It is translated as CASSPETGSNTEAFF. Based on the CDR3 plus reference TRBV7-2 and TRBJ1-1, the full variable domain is GAGVSQSPSNKVTEKGKDVELRCDPISGHTALYWYRQSLGQGLEFLIYFQGNSAPDKSGLPSDRFSAERTGGSVSTLTIQRTQQEDSAVYLCASSPETGSNTEAFFGQGTRLTVV.